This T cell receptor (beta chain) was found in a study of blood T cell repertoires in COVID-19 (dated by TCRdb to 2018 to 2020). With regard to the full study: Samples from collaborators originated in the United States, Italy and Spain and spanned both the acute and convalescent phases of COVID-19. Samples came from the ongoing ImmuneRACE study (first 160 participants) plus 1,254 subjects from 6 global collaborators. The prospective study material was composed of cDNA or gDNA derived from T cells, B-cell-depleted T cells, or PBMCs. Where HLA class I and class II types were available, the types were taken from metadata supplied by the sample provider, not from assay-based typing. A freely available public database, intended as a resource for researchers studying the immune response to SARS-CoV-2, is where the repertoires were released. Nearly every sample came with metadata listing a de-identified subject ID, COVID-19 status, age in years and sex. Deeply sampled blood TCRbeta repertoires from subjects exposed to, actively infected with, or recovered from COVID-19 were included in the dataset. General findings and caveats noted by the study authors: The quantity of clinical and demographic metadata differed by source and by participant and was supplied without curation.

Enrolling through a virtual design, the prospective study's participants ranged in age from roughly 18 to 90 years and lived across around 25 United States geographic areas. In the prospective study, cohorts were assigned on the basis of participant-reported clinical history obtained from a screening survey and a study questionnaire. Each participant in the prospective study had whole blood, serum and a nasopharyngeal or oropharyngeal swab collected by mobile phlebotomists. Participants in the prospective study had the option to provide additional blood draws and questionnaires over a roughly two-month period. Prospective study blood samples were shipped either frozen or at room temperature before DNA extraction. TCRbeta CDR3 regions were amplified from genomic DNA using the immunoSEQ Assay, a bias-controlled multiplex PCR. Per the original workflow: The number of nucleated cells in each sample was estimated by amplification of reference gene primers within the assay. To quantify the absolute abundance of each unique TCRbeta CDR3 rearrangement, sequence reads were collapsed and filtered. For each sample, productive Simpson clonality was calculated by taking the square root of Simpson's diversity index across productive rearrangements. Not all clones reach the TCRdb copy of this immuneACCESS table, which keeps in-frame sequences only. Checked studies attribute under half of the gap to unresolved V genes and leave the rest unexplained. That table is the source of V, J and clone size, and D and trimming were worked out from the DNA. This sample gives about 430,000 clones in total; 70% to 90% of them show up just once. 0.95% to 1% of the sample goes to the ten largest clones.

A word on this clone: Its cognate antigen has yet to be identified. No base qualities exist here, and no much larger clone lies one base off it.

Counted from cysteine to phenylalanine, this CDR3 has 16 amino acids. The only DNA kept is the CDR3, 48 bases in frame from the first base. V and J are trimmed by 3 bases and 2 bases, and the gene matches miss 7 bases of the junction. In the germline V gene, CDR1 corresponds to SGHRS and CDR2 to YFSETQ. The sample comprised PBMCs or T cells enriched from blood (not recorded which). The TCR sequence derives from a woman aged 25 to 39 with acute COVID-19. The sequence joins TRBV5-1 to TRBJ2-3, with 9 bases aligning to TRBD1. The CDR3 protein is CASSWGQGLNTDTQYF. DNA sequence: TGCGCCAGCAGCTGGGGACAGGGACTAAACACAGATACGCAGTATTTT.